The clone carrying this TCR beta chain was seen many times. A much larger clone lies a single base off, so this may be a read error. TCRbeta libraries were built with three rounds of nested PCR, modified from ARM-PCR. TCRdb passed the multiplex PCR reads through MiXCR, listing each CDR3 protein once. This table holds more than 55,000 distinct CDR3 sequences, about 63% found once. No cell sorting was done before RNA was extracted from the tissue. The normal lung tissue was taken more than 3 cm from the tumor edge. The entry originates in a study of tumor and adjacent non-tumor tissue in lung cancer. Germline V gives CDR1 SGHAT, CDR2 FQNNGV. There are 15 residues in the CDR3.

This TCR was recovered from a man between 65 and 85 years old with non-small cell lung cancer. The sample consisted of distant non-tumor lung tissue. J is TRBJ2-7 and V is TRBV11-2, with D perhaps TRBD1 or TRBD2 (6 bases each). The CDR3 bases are TGTGCCGGCAGCCCTACCGGGGGCCAGTCCTACGAGCAGTACTTC. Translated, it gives CAGSPTGGQSYEQYF.